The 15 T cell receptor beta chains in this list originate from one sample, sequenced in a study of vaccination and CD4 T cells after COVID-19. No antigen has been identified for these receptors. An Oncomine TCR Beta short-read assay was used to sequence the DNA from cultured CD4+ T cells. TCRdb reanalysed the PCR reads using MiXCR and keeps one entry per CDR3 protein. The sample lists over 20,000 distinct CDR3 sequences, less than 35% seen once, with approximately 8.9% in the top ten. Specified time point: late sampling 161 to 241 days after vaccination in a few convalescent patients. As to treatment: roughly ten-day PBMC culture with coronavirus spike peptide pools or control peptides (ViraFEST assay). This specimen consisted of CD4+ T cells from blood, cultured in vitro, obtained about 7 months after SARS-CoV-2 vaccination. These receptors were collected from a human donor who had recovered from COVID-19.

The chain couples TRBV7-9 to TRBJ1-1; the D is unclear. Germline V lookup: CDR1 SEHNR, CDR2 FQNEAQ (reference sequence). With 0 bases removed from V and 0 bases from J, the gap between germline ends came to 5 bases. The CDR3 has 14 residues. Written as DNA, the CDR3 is TGTGCCAGCAGCTTAGCCAGTCTGAACACTGAAGCTTTCTTT. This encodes CASSLASLNTEAFF.

This CDR3 reads CASSLSEGLQYF. For the CDR3, the DNA is TGTGCCAGCAGCTTATCGGAGGGGTTGCAGTACTTC. The chain has TRBV7-9 and TRBJ2-7, with a weak D call TRBD2 (6 bases). The V end lost 2 bases, the J end lost 9 bases, and 11 bases lay between the germline ends. In germline, CDR1 is SEHNR, CDR2 FQNEAQ (reference sequence). CDR3 length: 12 amino acids. Full variable domain (outside the CDR3, taken from reference TRBV7-9 and TRBJ2-7): DTGVSQNPRHKITKRGQNVTFRCDPISEHNRLYWYRQTLGQGPEFLTYFQNEAQLEKSRLLSDRFSAERPKGSFSTLEIQRTEQGDSAMYLCASSLSEGLQYFGPGTRLTVT.

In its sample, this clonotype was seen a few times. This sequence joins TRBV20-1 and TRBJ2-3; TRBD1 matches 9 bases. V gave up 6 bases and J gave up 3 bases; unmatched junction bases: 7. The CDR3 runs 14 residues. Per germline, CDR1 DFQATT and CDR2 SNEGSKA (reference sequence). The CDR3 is CSAPRGTGTDTQYF. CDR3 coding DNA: TGCAGTGCCCCCCGGGGGACAGGGACAGATACGCAGTATTTT.

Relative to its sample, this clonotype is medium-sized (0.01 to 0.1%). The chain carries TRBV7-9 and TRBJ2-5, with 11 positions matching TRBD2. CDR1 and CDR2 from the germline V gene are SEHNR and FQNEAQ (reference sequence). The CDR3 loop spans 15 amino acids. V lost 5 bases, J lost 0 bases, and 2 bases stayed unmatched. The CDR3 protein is CASSTGLADQETQYF. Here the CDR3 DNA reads TGTGCCAGCAGCACGGGACTAGCGGACCAAGAGACCCAGTACTTC.

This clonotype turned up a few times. The DNA for the CDR3 is TGCAGTGCTAGAACAGGGGGAGGCCTGAGGGTGTACGAGCAGTACTTC. Translating gives CSARTGGGLRVYEQYF. The gene calls are TRBV20-1 and TRBJ2-7; TRBD1 agrees at 8 bases. This CDR3 is built from 16 residues. Trimming removed 2 bases from V and 4 bases from J; junction bases left unmatched: 13. CDR1 is DFQATT, CDR2 SNEGSKA, per germline (reference sequence).

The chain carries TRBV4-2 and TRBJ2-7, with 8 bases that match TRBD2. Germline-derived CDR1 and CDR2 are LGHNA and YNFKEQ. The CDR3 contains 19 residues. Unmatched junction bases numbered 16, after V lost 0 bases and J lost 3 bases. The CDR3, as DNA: TGTGCCAGCAGCCAAGATGCCCCCCGGGGGGGGAGGTGGGTCTACGAGCAGTACTTC. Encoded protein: CASSQDAPRGGRWVYEQYF.

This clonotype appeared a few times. The CDR3, as DNA: TGTGCCACCAGCAGATCGGCGGGAGGTGAGCAGTTCTTC. This encodes CATSRSAGGEQFF. This chain links TRBV15 with TRBJ2-1; 8 bases are shared with TRBD2. Germline-derived CDR1 and CDR2 are LNHNV and YYDKDF (reference sequence). CDR3 length: 13 amino acids. The V gene end was trimmed by 2 bases and the J gene end by 9 bases; junction bases not matched to a gene: 3.

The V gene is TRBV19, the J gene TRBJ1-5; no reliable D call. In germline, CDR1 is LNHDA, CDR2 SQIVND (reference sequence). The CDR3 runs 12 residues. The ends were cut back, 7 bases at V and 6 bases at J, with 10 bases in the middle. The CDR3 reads CASNIGVQPQHF. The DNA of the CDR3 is TGTGCCAGTAATATTGGGGTTCAGCCCCAGCATTTT.

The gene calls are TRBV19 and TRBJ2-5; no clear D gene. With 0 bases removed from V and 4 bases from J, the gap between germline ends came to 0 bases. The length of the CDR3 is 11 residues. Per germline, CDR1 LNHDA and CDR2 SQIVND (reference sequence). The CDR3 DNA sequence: TGTGCCAGTAGTATAGAAGAGACCCAGTACTTC. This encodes CASSIEETQYF.

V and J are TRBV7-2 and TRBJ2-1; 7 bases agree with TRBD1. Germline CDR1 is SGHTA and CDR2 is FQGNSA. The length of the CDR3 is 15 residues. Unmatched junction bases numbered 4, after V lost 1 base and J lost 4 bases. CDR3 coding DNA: TGTGCCAGCAGCTTAGTAGAGACAGGGTACAATGAGCAGTTCTTC. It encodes CASSLVETGYNEQFF.

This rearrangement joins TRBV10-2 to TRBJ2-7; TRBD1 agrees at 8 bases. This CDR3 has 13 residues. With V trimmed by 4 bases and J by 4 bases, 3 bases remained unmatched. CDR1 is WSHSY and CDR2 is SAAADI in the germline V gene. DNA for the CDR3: TGCGCCAGCAGTGCGAACAGGGGGTACGAGCAGTACTTC. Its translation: CASSANRGYEQYF.

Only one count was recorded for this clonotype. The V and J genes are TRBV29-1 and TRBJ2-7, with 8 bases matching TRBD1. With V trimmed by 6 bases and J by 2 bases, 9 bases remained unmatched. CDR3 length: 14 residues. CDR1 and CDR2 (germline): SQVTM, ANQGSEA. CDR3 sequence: CSVELQGAPYEQYF. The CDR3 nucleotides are TGCAGCGTAGAACTCCAGGGGGCTCCCTACGAGCAGTACTTC.

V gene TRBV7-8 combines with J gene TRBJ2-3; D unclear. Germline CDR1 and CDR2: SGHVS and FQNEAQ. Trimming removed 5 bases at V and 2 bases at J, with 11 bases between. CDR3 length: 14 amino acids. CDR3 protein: CASSPLGSTDTQYF. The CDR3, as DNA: TGTGCCAGCAGCCCCCTTGGGTCCACAGATACGCAGTATTTT.

DNA of the CDR3: TGCAGTGCTAGAGATGATAGCGGGACTCCCTACGAGCAGTACTTC. Encoded protein: CSARDDSGTPYEQYF. V gene TRBV20-1 combines with J gene TRBJ2-7, with 8 bases identical to TRBD2. V lost 0 bases, J lost 2 bases, and 6 bases stayed unmatched. Germline assignment: CDR1 DFQATT and CDR2 SNEGSKA (reference sequence). The CDR3 spans 15 residues.

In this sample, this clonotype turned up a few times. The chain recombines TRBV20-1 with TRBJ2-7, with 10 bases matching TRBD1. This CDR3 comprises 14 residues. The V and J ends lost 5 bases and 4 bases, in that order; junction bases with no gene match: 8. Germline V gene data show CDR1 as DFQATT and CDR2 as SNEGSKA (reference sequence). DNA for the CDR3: TGCAGTGCTGGACAGGGGGGCTTCCGATACGAGCAGTACTTC. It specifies CSAGQGGFRYEQYF.